One sample yielded the 16 T cell receptor beta chains listed below, sequenced in a study of cytomegalovirus exposure and HLA in healthy donors. PCR amplification relied on 60 Vbeta primers (plus 13 Jbeta primers). The protocol was immunoSEQ multiplex PCR, while the TCRdb copy is restricted to in-frame clones and leaves out a portion. The sample includes some 150,000 clones, over 70% of them seen just once. Source material: PBMCs. The receptors originated from a young man in good health and CMV-seropositive.

The CDR3 reads CASSSPHLAGGPYEQYF. The CDR3, as DNA: TGTGCCAGCAGTTCCCCCCACCTAGCGGGAGGTCCCTACGAGCAGTACTTC. V usage is TRBV28 and J usage is TRBJ2-7, with 11 bases aligning to TRBD2. With 4 bases clipped from V and 2 bases from J, the junction kept 10 bases outside the gene matches. Germline CDR1 reads MDHEN; CDR2 reads SYDVKM. The CDR3 contains 17 residues.

The chain carries TRBV28 and TRBJ1-4; 7 bases agree with TRBD1. This CDR3 region has 14 residues. Germline V gives CDR1 MDHEN, CDR2 SYDVKM. V gave up 5 bases and J gave up 8 bases; unmatched junction bases: 8. The CDR3 nucleotides read TGTGCCAGCAGTCCGACAGGGCCCGGAGAAAAACTGTTTTTT. Its protein product is CASSPTGPGEKLFF.

V gene TRBV7-2 combines with J gene TRBJ1-1, with D unclear. This CDR3 region has 14 residues. V lost 5 bases and J lost 0, with 10 bases in between. Germline V gene sequence: CDR1 SGHTA, CDR2 FQGNSA. In nucleotides, the CDR3 is TGTGCCAGCAGCCCTAGGCAGATGAACACTGAAGCTTTCTTT. This gives the protein CASSPRQMNTEAFF.

This rearrangement joins TRBV6-5 to TRBJ1-3; possibly TRBD1 for D (6 bases). The germline V gene encodes CDR1 MNHEY and CDR2 SVGAGI. The CDR3 runs 15 residues. Trimming shortened V by 4 bases and J by 4 bases, and 14 bases separated the two germline ends. CDR3 nucleotide sequence: TGTGCCAGCAGTTTTGGTACAGGGAAAGGAAACACCATATATTTT. It yields the protein CASSFGTGKGNTIYF.

This rearrangement joins TRBV7-2 to TRBJ2-5; the match to TRBD1 covers 11 bases. CDR1 is SGHTA and CDR2 is FQGNSA in the germline V gene. The CDR3 loop spans 14 amino acids. The V and J ends lost 6 bases and 5 bases, in that order; junction bases with no gene match: 5. The CDR3 DNA sequence: TGTGCCAGCAGTCGGACAGGGGGCAGGGAGACCCAGTACTTC. It specifies CASSRTGGRETQYF.

This chain uses TRBV28 with TRBJ2-1; TRBD2 matches 10 bases. This CDR3 spans 14 amino acids. Germline-derived CDR1 and CDR2 are MDHEN and SYDVKM. V lost 7 bases to trimming and J lost 9 bases; unmatched junction nucleotides: 9. Here the CDR3 DNA reads TGTGCCAGCACAGCGGGGGGGCCGGTTGTTGAGCAGTTCTTC. Protein: CASTAGGPVVEQFF.

The chain is built from TRBV28 and TRBJ1-5; 9 nucleotides agree with TRBD1. The CDR3 extends over 16 amino acids. The junction had 3 bases not matched to a gene; V was cut back by 2 bases and J by 1 base. In germline, CDR1 is MDHEN, CDR2 SYDVKM. CDR3 sequence: CASSLIGTGSNQPQHF. CDR3 bases: TGTGCCAGCAGTTTAATTGGGACAGGGAGCAATCAGCCCCAGCATTTT.

The rearrangement joins TRBV13 to TRBJ2-5, with unresolved D. This CDR3 has 15 residues. The V gene's germline CDR1 is PRHDT and CDR2 FYEKMQ (reference sequence). With 3 bases removed from V and 5 bases from J, the gap between germline ends came to 16 bases. CDR3 sequence reads: CASSLARGDVETQYF. As DNA, the CDR3 is TGTGCCAGCAGCTTGGCCCGAGGAGACGTGGAGACCCAGTACTTC. The full variable domain, completed using reference TRBV13 and TRBJ2-5, is AAGVIQSPRHLIKEKRETATLKCYPIPRHDTVYWYQQGPGQDPQFLISFYEKMQSDKGSIPDRFSAQQFSDYHSELNMSSLELGDSALYFCASSLARGDVETQYFGPGTRLLVL.

This clone was seen a few times. The rearrangement joins TRBV7-2 to TRBJ2-5, with TRBD2 matching over 7 bases. The end of the DNA is better explained by TRBJ2-7, so the J call may be wrong. Germline V CDR1 and CDR2: SGHTA, FQGNSA. This CDR3 is 18 amino acids long. CDR3 nucleotides: TGTGCCAGCAGCTTATTGTTGGGGGAGGGCCCGGAGTCCTACGAGCAGTACTTC. Amino acid sequence: CASSLLLGEGPESYEQYF.

V usage is TRBV5-4 and J usage is TRBJ2-3; the D is unclear. Germline V gives CDR1 SGHNT, CDR2 YYREEE (reference sequence). The CDR3 is 11 amino acids. With 4 bases removed from V and 2 bases from J, the gap between germline ends came to 2 bases. The CDR3 sequence is CASSHTDTQYF. DNA for the CDR3: TGTGCCAGCAGCCACACAGATACGCAGTATTTT.

The chain employs TRBV19 and TRBJ2-4; 10 bases map to TRBD2. Germline CDR1 reads LNHDA; CDR2 reads SQIVND (reference sequence). The CDR3 is 19 amino acids. J was trimmed by 1 base and V by 5 bases; bases with no gene match: 14. The CDR3 loop reads CASSPRTSGDLLAKNIQYF. The CDR3 DNA reads as TGTGCCAGTAGTCCGAGGACTAGCGGAGACCTTCTGGCCAAAAACATTCAGTACTTC.

The rearrangement links TRBV6-6 to TRBJ2-3; a weak D match, TRBD2 (6 bases). This CDR3 contains 13 residues. CDR1 is MNHNY, CDR2 SVGAGI, per germline (reference sequence). V lost 7 bases, J lost 5 bases, and 13 bases lay in between. The CDR3 spells CASTRLDRDTQYF. CDR3 coding DNA: TGTGCCAGCACCCGACTAGACAGAGATACGCAGTATTTT.

This clone has a single count. The V call is TRBV7-9, the J call TRBJ2-1, with 11 bases aligning to TRBD2. This CDR3 region has 15 residues. V lost 3 bases, J lost 4 bases, and 2 bases stayed unmatched. Germline V gene sequence: CDR1 SEHNR, CDR2 FQNEAQ (reference sequence). Here the CDR3 DNA reads TGTGCCAGCAGCTTGACTAGCGGGACTTACAATGAGCAGTTCTTC. Translated, it gives CASSLTSGTYNEQFF.

In the case of this clone: The junction departs from the called germline gene at one end, perhaps through a read error. The V and J genes are TRBV6-6 and TRBJ1-2; perhaps TRBD1 as D (5 bases). Looked up from germline, CDR1 is MNHNY and CDR2 is SVGAGI (reference sequence). The CDR3 has 11 residues. CDR3 in DNA: TGTGCCAGCACCCGGGACTACGGCTACACCTTC. This codes for CASTRDYGYTF.

The CDR3 DNA is TGCGCCAGCAGCCCCAGGAATTCCGGGGAGCTGTTTTTT. As protein: CASSPRNSGELFF. The chain links TRBV5-1 to TRBJ2-2; D gene ambiguous. Trimming pared 4 bases from V and 6 bases from J, leaving 10 bases between. Germline V gene data show CDR1 as SGHRS and CDR2 as YFSETQ. The CDR3 extends over 13 amino acids.

V and J are TRBV6-5 and TRBJ1-3; D is unresolved. The CDR3 extends over 16 amino acids. Trimming removed 0 bases from V and 0 bases from J, with 9 bases in between. The V gene's germline CDR1 is MNHEY and CDR2 SVGAGI. This CDR3 is CASSYSEVGSGNTIYF. As DNA, the CDR3 is TGTGCCAGCAGTTACTCGGAGGTCGGCTCTGGAAACACCATATATTTT.